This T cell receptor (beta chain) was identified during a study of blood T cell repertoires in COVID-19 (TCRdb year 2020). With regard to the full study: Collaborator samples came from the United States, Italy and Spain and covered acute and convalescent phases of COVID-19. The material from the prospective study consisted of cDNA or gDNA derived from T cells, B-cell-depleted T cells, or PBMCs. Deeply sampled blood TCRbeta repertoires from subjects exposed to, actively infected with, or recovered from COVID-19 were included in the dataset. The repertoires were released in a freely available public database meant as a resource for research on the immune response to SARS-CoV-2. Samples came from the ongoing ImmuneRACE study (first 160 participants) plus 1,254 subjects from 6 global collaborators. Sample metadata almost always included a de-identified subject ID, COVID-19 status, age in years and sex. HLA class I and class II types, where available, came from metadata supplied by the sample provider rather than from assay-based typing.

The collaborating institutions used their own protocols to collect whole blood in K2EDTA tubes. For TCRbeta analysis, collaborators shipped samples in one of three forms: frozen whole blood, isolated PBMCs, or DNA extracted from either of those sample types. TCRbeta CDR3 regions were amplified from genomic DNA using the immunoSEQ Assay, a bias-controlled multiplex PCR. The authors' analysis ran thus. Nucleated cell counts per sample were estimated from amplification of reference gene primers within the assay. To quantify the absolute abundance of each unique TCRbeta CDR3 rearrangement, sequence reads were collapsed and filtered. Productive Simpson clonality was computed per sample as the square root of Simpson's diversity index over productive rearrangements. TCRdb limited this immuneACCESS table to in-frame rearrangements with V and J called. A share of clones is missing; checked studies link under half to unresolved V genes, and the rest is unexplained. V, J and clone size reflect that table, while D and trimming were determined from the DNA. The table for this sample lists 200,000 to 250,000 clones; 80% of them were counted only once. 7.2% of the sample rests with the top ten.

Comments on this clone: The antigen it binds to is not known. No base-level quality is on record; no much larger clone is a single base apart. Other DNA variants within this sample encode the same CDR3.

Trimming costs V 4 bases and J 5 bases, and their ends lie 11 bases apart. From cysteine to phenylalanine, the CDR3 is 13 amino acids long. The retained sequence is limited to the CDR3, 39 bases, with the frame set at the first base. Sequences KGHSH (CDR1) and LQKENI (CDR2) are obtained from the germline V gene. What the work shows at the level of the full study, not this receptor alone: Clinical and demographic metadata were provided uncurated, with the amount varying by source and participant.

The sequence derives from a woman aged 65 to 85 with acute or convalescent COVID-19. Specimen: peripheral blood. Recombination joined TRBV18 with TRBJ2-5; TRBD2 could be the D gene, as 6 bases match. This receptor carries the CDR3 CASSRSGEETQYF. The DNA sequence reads TGTGCCAGCTCACGGTCGGGGGAGGAGACCCAGTACTTC.